A single sample gave rise to the 17 T cell receptor beta chains below, sequenced in a study of OX40 agonist ivuxolimab in advanced cancers. The method was immunoSEQ multiplex PCR; TCRdb's version includes in-frame clones alone and lacks a portion of them. The repertoire holds 90,000 or so clones, roughly 87% seen once, with 0.3% to 0.4% in the top ten. The sequencing used CD4+ or CD8+ T cells sorted from blood, collected in a trial of the OX40 agonist ivuxolimab. Receptors were obtained from an adult with an advanced solid tumor such as melanoma, head and neck, liver or kidney cancer.

The chain is built from TRBV27 and TRBJ2-5, with TRBD1 identical over 9 bases. CDR3 size: 15 residues. J was trimmed by 5 bases and V by 0 bases; bases with no gene match: 4. Germline CDR1 and CDR2: MNHEY and SMNVEV (reference sequence). CDR3 in DNA: TGTGCCAGCAGTTTATCGACAGGGGGGCGGGAGACCCAGTACTTC. Protein product: CASSLSTGGRETQYF.

The rearrangement joins TRBV4-2 to TRBJ1-5; D gene uncertain. V was trimmed by 0 bases and J by 3 bases, leaving 18 bases between them. There are 18 residues in the CDR3. The V gene's germline CDR1 is LGHNA and CDR2 YNFKEQ. The CDR3 is CASSQDSAPGRLNQPQHF. CDR3 sequence (DNA): TGTGCCAGCAGCCAAGATAGTGCTCCAGGACGGCTCAATCAGCCCCAGCATTTT.

The J gene is TRBJ2-1, the V gene TRBV5-8, with D uncertain. The germline V and J ends were trimmed by 0 bases and 0 bases, with 10 bases remaining between them. CDR3 length: 16 amino acids. Per the germline V gene, CDR1 is SGHTS and CDR2 is YDEGEE. CDR3 sequence (DNA): TGTGCCAGCAGCTTGGAATCAGCTGACTCCTACAATGAGCAGTTCTTC. Translating it yields CASSLESADSYNEQFF.

The CDR3 nucleotides read TGTGCCAGCAGTGGCAGTAAACCCCAAGAGACCCAGTACTTC. Amino acid sequence: CASSGSKPQETQYF. The chain couples TRBV2 to TRBJ2-5; D is ambiguous. Germline CDR1 is SNHLY and CDR2 is FYNNEI. The germline V and J ends were trimmed by 4 bases and 1 base, with 10 bases remaining between them. There are 14 residues in the CDR3.

The chain recombines TRBV7-2 with TRBJ1-1; D gene ambiguous. CDR1 is SGHTA and CDR2 is FQGNSA in the germline V gene. The CDR3 length is 16 residues. Trimming pared 4 bases from V and 1 base from J, leaving 16 bases between. Here the CDR3 reads CASSSRPVRRNTEAFF. CDR3 bases: TGTGCCAGCAGCTCTCGTCCGGTCAGGAGGAACACTGAAGCTTTCTTT.

The genes are TRBV6-1 and TRBJ2-1; 10 bases map to TRBD2. The CDR3 contains 16 residues. Germline V CDR1 and CDR2: MNHNS, SASEGT. With V trimmed by 2 bases and J by 4 bases, 5 bases remained unmatched. CDR3 amino acids: CASSEIAGGQYNEQFF. Written as DNA, the CDR3 is TGTGCCAGCAGTGAAATAGCGGGAGGTCAATACAATGAGCAGTTCTTC.

The gene calls are TRBV5-1 and TRBJ1-6; D gene uncertain. Germline V gene sequence: CDR1 SGHRS, CDR2 YFSETQ. This CDR3 is 15 amino acids long. The ends were cut back, 4 bases at V and 11 bases at J, with 19 bases in the middle. Written as DNA, the CDR3 is TGCGCCAGCAGCCTAGACGGCTTTCGAGGGACACCCCTCCACTTT. As protein: CASSLDGFRGTPLHF. The full variable domain, completed using reference TRBV5-1 and TRBJ1-6, is KAGVTQTPRYLIKTRGQQVTLSCSPISGHRSVSWYQQTPGQGLQFLFEYFSETQRNKGNFPGRFSGRQFSNSRSEMNVSTLELGDSALYLCASSLDGFRGTPLHFGNGTRLTVT.

The V call is TRBV9, the J call TRBJ2-5; TRBD2 might be the D (5 bases). The V gene lost 0 bases and the J gene lost 5 bases, with 11 bases spanning the gap. Germline CDR1 reads SGDLS; CDR2 reads YYNGEE. This CDR3 contains 14 residues. CDR3 residues: CASSVDPGMETQYF. CDR3 DNA sequence: TGTGCCAGCAGCGTAGATCCGGGGATGGAGACCCAGTACTTC. Full variable domain (remainder filled in from reference TRBV9 and TRBJ2-5): DSGVTQTPKHLITATGQRVTLRCSPRSGDLSVYWYQQSLDQGLQFLIQYYNGEERAKGNILERFSAQQFPDLHSELNLSSLELGDSALYFCASSVDPGMETQYFGPGTRLLVL.

The chain combines TRBV18 with TRBJ2-7; 8 bases fit TRBD1. The V segment lost 5 bases and the J segment 3 bases; nucleotides outside the gene matches: 3. The CDR3 spans 13 residues. CDR1 and CDR2 (germline): KGHSH, LQKENI. Here the CDR3 reads CASSSGQDYEQYF. DNA of the CDR3: TGTGCCAGCTCATCGGGACAGGACTACGAGCAGTACTTC.

The chain uses TRBV6-6 and TRBJ2-5; D is unclear. Between the trimmed V and J ends, which lost 8 bases and 2 bases, there was a span of 9 bases. This CDR3 has 12 residues. The germline V gene encodes CDR1 MNHNY and CDR2 SVGAGI (reference sequence). CDR3 sequence: CASLSQQETQYF. The DNA of the CDR3 is TGTGCCAGCTTATCGCAGCAAGAGACCCAGTACTTC.

The rearrangement joins TRBV14 to TRBJ2-3, with 9 bases that match TRBD1. Germline assignment: CDR1 SGHDN and CDR2 FVKESK. This CDR3 region has 15 residues. Unmatched junction bases numbered 5, after V lost 4 bases and J lost 3 bases. This CDR3 reads CASSRTGEGTDTQYF. The CDR3 region has the DNA TGTGCCAGCAGCCGGACAGGGGAAGGGACAGATACGCAGTATTTT.

This clone was picked up one time. This chain links TRBV5-1 with TRBJ2-3; D is possibly TRBD1 (6 bases). There are 13 residues in the CDR3. The V end was cut by 9 bases, the J end by 0 bases, with 11 bases between. Germline V lookup: CDR1 SGHRS, CDR2 YFSETQ. The CDR3 DNA is TGCGCCACCCAGCAGGGGAGCACAGATACGCAGTATTTT. It encodes CATQQGSTDTQYF.

This clone occurred a few times. The rearrangement joins TRBV2 to TRBJ2-3, with D unresolved. The CDR3 is 12 amino acids. CDR1 is SNHLY and CDR2 is FYNNEI in the germline V gene. With 7 bases removed from V and 8 bases from J, the gap between germline ends came to 13 bases. For the CDR3, the DNA is TGTGCCAGCACCGAAGAGGCGGTTACGCAGTATTTT. Translated, it gives CASTEEAVTQYF.

The chain combines TRBV5-4 with TRBJ2-5, with D possibly matching TRBD1 (6 bases). There are 14 residues in the CDR3. The ends were cut back, 2 bases at V and 3 bases at J, with 11 bases in the middle. CDR1 SGHNT and CDR2 YYREEE come from the germline V gene (reference sequence). The DNA of the CDR3 is TGTGCCAGCAGCTTCGGACAGCAAGAAGAGACCCAGTACTTC. Protein: CASSFGQQEETQYF.

V usage is TRBV9 and J usage is TRBJ2-3; 7 nucleotides agree with TRBD2. V was pared by 4 bases and J by 5 bases, with 10 bases of the junction left unmatched. Germline V gene sequence: CDR1 SGDLS, CDR2 YYNGEE. The CDR3 length is 15 residues. The CDR3: CASSNQGGSEDTQYF. The DNA of the CDR3 is TGTGCCAGCAGCAACCAGGGAGGGAGTGAAGATACGCAGTATTTT. Full variable domain (remainder filled in from reference TRBV9 and TRBJ2-3): DSGVTQTPKHLITATGQRVTLRCSPRSGDLSVYWYQQSLDQGLQFLIQYYNGEERAKGNILERFSAQQFPDLHSELNLSSLELGDSALYFCASSNQGGSEDTQYFGPGTRLTVL.

V gene TRBV4-2 combines with J gene TRBJ2-7; 8 nucleotides align to TRBD2. V shed 0 bases and J 3 bases; nucleotides not matched to a gene: 7. The CDR3 spans 16 residues. Germline loops: CDR1 LGHNA, CDR2 YNFKEQ. Here the CDR3 reads CASSQDLTSGFYEQYF. Here the CDR3 DNA reads TGTGCCAGCAGCCAAGATCTCACTAGCGGTTTCTACGAGCAGTACTTC.

The chain links TRBV6-1 to TRBJ1-5, with a weak D call TRBD1 (6 bases). Germline-derived CDR1 and CDR2 are MNHNS and SASEGT. The CDR3 extends over 14 amino acids. The germline V and J ends were trimmed by 5 bases and 7 bases, with 15 bases remaining between them. CDR3 amino acids: CASSPQGTGQPQHF. DNA for the CDR3: TGTGCCAGCAGTCCTCAGGGGACCGGACAGCCCCAGCATTTT.